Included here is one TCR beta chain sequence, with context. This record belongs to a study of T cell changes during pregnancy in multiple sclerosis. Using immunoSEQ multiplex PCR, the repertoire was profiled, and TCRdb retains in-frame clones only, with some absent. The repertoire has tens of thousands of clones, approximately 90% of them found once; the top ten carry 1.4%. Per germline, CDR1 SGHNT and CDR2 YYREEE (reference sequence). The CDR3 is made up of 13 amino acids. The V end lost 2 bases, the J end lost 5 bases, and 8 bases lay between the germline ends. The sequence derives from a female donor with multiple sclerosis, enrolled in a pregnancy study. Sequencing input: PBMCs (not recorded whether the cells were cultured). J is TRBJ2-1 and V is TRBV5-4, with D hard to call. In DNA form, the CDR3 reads TGTGCCAGCAGCTTTGTTGAAAACAATGAGCAGTTCTTC. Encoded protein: CASSFVENNEQFF. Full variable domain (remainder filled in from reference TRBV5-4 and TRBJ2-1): ETGVTQSPTHLIKTRGQQVTLRCSSQSGHNTVSWYQQALGQGPQFIFQYYREEENGRGNFPPRFSGLQFPNYSSELNVNALELDDSALYLCASSFVENNEQFFGPGTRLTVL.